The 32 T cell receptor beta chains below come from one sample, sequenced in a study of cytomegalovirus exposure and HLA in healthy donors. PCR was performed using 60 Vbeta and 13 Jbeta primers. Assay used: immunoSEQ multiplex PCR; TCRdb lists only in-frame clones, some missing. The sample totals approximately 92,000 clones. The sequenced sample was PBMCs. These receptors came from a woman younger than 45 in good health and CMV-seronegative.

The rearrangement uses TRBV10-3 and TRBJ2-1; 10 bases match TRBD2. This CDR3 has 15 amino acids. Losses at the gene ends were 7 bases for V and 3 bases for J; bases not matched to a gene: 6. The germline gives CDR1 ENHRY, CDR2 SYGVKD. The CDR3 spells CAITSLAGVYNEQFF. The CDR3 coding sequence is TGTGCCATCACCTCTCTAGCGGGAGTCTACAATGAGCAGTTCTTC.

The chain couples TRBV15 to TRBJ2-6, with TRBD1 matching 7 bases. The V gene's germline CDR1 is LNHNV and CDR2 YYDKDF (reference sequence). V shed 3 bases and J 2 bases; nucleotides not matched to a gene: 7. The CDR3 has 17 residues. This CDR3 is CATSRRQGVPGANVLTF. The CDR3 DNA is TGTGCCACCAGCAGGAGGCAGGGGGTTCCTGGGGCCAACGTCCTGACTTTC.

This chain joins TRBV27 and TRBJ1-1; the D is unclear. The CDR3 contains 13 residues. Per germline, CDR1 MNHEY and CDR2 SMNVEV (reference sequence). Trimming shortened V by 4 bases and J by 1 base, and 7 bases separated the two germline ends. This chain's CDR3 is CASSYPGNTEAFF. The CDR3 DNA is TGTGCCAGCAGTTACCCCGGGAACACTGAAGCTTTCTTT.

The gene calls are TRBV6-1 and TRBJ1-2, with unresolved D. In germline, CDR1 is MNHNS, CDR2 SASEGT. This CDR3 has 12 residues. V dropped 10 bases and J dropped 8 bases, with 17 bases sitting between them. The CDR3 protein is CATLPLYQGYTF. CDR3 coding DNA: TGTGCCACCCTACCCCTGTATCAAGGCTACACCTTC.

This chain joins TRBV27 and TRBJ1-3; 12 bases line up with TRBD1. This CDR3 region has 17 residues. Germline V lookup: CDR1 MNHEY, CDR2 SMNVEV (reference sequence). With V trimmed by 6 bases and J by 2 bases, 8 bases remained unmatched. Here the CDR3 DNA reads TGTGCCAGCAGGGGGGGGACAGGGGGCCTTACTGGAAACACCATATATTTT. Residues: CASRGGTGGLTGNTIYF.

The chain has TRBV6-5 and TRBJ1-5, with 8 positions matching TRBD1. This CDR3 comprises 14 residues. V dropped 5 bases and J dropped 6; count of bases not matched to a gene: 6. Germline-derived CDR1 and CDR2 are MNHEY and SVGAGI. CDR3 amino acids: CASSPPGGGQPQHF. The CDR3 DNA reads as TGTGCCAGCAGTCCCCCAGGGGGCGGTCAGCCCCAGCATTTT.

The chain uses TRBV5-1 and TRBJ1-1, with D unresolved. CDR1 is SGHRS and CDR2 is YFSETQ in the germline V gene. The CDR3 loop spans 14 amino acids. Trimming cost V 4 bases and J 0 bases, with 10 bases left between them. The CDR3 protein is CASSPGGMNTEAFF. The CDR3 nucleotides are TGCGCCAGCAGCCCGGGAGGAATGAACACTGAAGCTTTCTTT. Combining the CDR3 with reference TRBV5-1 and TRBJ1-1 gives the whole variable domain KAGVTQTPRYLIKTRGQQVTLSCSPISGHRSVSWYQQTPGQGLQFLFEYFSETQRNKGNFPGRFSGRQFSNSRSEMNVSTLELGDSALYLCASSPGGMNTEAFFGQGTRLTVV.

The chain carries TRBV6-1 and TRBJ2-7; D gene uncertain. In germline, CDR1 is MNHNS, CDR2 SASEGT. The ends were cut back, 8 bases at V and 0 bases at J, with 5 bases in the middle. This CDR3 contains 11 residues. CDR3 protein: CASSFSYEQYF. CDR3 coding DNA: TGTGCCAGCTCCTTCTCCTACGAGCAGTACTTC.

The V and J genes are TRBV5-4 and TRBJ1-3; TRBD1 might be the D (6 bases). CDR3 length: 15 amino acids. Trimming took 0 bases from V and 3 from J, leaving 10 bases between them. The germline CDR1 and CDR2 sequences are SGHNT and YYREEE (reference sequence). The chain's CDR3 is CASSLGGQDGNTIYF. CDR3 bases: TGTGCCAGCAGCTTGGGGGGGCAGGATGGAAACACCATATATTTT.

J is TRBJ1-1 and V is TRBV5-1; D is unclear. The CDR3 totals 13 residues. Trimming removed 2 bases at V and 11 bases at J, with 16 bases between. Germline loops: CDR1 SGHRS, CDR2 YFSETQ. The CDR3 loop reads CASSFTVLASAFF. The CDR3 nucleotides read TGCGCCAGCAGCTTCACGGTCCTCGCGTCGGCTTTCTTT.

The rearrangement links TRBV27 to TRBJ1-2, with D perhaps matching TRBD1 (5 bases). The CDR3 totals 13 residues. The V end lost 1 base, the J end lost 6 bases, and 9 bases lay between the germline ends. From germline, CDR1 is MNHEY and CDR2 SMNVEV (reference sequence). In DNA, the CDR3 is TGTGCCAGCAGTTTATGGCCCAGGGATGGCTACACCTTC. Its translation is CASSLWPRDGYTF.

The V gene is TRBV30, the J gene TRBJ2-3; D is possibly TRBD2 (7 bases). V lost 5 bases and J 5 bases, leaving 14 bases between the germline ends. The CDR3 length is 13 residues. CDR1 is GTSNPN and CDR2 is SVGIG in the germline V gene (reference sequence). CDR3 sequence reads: CAWVWGGGDTQYF. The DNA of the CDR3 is TGTGCCTGGGTCTGGGGGGGCGGAGATACGCAGTATTTT.

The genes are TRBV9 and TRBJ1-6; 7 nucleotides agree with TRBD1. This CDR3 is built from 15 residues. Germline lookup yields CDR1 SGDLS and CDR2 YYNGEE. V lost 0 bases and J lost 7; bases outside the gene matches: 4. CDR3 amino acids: CASSVEAGGNSPLHF. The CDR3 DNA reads TGTGCCAGCAGCGTAGAAGCAGGGGGGAATTCACCCCTCCACTTT. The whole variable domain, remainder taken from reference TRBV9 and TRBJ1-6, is DSGVTQTPKHLITATGQRVTLRCSPRSGDLSVYWYQQSLDQGLQFLIQYYNGEERAKGNILERFSAQQFPDLHSELNLSSLELGDSALYFCASSVEAGGNSPLHFGNGTRLTVT.

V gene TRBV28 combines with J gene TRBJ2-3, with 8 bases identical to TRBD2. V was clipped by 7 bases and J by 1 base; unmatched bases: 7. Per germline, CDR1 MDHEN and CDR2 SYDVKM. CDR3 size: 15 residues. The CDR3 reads CASIISAGGTDTQYF. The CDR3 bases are TGTGCCAGCATTATCTCAGCGGGGGGCACAGATACGCAGTATTTT.

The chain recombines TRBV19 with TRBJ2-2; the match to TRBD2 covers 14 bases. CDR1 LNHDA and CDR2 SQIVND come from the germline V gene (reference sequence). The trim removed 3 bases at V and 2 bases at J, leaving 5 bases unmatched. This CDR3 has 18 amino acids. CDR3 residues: CASSIPGLAGDNTGELFF. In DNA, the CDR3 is TGTGCCAGTAGTATCCCGGGACTAGCGGGAGACAACACCGGGGAGCTGTTTTTT.

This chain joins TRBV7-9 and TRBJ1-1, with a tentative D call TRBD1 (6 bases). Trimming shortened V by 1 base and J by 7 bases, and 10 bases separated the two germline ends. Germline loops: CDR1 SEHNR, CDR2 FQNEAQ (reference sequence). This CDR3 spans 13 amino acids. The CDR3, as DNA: TGTGCCAGCAGCTTAGATCAGGGGCTTGAAGCTTTCTTT. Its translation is CASSLDQGLEAFF.

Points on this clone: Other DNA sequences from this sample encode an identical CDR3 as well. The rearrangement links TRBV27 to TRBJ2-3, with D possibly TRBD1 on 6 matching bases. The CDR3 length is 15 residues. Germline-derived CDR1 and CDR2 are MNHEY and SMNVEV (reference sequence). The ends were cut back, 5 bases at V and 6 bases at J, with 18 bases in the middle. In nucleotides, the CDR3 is TGTGCCAGCAGTCCAGGGGTGGTGTGGAGGGATACGCAGTATTTT. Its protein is CASSPGVVWRDTQYF.

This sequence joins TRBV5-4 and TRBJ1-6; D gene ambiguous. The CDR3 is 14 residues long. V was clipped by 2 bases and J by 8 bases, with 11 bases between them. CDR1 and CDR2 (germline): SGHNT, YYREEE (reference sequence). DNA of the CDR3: TGTGCCAGCAGCTTAGTCACCACGGATTCACCCCTCCACTTT. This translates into CASSLVTTDSPLHF.

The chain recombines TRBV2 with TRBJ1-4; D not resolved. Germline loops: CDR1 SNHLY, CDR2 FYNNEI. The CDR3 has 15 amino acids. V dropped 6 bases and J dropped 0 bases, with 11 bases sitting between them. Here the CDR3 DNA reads TGTGCCAGCAGCGAGCTACAGACAACTAATGAAAAACTGTTTTTT. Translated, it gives CASSELQTTNEKLFF.

The CDR3 nucleotides read TGTGCCAGCATTTCAGGGCGTAGCGGCACTGAAGCTTTCTTT. Its protein product is CASISGRSGTEAFF. The V call is TRBV2, the J call TRBJ1-1; D is perhaps TRBD1 (5 bases). CDR3 length: 14 residues. Deletions cut 7 bases from V and 4 bases from J, with 16 bases between. Germline V lookup: CDR1 SNHLY, CDR2 FYNNEI.

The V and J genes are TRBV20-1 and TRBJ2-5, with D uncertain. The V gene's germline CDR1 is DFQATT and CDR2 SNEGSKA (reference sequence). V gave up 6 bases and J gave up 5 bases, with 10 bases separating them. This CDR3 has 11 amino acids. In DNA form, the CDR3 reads TGCAGTGCCAGACACGGGGAGACCCAGTACTTC. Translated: CSARHGETQYF.

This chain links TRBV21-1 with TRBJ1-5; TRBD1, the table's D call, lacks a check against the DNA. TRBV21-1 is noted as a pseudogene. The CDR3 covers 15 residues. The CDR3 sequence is CASSKERTSQSAQHF. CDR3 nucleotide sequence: TGTGCCAGCAGCAAAGAAAGGACAAGCCAATCAGCCCAGCATTTT.

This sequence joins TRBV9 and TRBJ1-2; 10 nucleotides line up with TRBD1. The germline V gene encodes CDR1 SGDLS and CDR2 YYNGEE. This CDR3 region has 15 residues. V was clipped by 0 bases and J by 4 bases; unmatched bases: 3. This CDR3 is CASSVGQGASYGYTF. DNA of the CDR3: TGTGCCAGCAGCGTAGGACAGGGGGCTAGCTATGGCTACACCTTC.

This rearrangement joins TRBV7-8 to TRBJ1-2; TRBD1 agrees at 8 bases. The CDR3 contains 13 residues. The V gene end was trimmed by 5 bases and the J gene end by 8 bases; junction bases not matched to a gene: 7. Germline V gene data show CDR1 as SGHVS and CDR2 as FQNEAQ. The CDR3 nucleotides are TGTGCCAGCAGCCGACAGGGGCAACCGGGCTACACCTTC. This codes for CASSRQGQPGYTF.

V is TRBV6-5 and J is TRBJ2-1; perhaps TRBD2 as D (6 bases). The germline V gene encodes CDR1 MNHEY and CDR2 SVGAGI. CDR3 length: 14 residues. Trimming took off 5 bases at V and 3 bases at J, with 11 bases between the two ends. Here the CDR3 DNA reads TGTGCCAGCAGTCCAGGGACTGACTACAATGAGCAGTTCTTC. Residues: CASSPGTDYNEQFF.

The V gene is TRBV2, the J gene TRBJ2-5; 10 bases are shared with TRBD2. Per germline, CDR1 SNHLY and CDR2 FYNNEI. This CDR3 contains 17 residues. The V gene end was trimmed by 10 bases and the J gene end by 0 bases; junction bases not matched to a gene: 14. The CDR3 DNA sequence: TGTGCCACCCGAGGAGCTAGCGGGGGTATCCACCAAGAGACCCAGTACTTC. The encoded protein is CATRGASGGIHQETQYF.

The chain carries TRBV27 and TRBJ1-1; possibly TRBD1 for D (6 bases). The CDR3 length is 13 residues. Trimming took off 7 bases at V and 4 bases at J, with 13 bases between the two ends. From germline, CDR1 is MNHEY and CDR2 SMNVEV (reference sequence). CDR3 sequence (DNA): TGTGCCAGCACCCCGACAGGACGCACTGAAGCTTTCTTT. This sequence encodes CASTPTGRTEAFF.

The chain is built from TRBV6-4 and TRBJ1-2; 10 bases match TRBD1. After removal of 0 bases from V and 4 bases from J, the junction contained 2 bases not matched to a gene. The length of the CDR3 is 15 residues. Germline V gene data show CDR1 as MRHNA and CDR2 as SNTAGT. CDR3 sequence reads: CASSDSGQGGYGYTF. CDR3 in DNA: TGTGCCAGCAGTGACTCCGGACAGGGGGGCTATGGCTACACCTTC.

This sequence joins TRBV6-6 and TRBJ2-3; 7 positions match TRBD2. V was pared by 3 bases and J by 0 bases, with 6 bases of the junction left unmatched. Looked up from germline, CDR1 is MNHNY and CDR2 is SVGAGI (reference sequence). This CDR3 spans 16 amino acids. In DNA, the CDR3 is TGTGCCAGCAGTTATTATCCTAGCGGAAGCACAGATACGCAGTATTTT. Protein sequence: CASSYYPSGSTDTQYF.

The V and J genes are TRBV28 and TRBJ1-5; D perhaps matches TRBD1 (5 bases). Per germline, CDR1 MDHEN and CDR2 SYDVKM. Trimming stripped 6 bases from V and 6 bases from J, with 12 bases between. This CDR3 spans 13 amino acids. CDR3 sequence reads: CASSFTRAQPQHF. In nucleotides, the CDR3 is TGTGCCAGCAGCTTTACCAGGGCTCAGCCCCAGCATTTT.

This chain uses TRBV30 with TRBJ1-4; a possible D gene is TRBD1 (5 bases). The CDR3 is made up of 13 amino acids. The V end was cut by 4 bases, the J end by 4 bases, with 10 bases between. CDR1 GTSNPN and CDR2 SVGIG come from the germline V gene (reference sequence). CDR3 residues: CAWNTGGNEKLFF. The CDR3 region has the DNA TGTGCCTGGAATACCGGGGGTAATGAAAAACTGTTTTTT.

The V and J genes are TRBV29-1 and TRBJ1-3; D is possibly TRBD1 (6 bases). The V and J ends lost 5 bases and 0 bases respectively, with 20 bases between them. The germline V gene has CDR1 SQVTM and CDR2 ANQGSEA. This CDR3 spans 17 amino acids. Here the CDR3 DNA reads TGCAGCGTTTACGACCCCAGGGGCCGTAACTCTGGAAACACCATATATTTT. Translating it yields CSVYDPRGRNSGNTIYF.